This T cell receptor beta chain stems from a study of T cell responses to AZD1222 COVID-19 vaccine. Overall study results and limits: Baseline serostatus was positive in only six AZD1222 recipients. Spike-specific TCR breadth and depth rose after two AZD1222 doses.

Assay: immunoSEQ multiplex PCR; the TCRdb copy retains only in-frame clones and omits some. The profile shows some 150,000 clones, about 92% of them singletons. About this clone itself: What it binds is unknown.

Analysis merged second doses at about 4 or about 12 weeks. The sequence derives from an adult who received the AZD1222 COVID-19 vaccine. Sequences were derived from peripheral blood, sampled 28 days after the second AZD1222 dose.

The CDR3 DNA follows: TGTGCCACCAGTGAGCCCGGGACGACTCCCGGGGAGCTGTTTTTT. Translated: CATSEPGTTPGELFF. The chain couples TRBV24-1 to TRBJ2-2; tentatively, D is TRBD1 or TRBD2 (5 bases each). The germline CDR1 and CDR2 sequences are KGHDR and SFDVKD. V dropped 4 bases and J dropped 6 bases, with 14 bases sitting between them. CDR3 length: 15 residues.